Listed here are 2 T cell receptor beta chains from one sample, sequenced in a study of blood T cell repertoires in COVID-19. Some clones are missing from TCRdb's copy, which holds only in-frame ones; the method was immunoSEQ multiplex PCR. The table lists approximately 150,000 clones, roughly 80% of them singletons. The specimen was peripheral blood. These receptors were collected from a man between 65 and 79 years old with active or convalescent COVID-19.

J is TRBJ1-4 and V is TRBV9, with 8 nucleotides matching TRBD1. CDR3 length: 17 residues. Germline values: CDR1 SGDLS, CDR2 YYNGEE. V was clipped by 0 bases and J by 3 bases; unmatched bases: 7. CDR3 DNA: TGTGCCAGCAGCGTAGATTCAGGGGGCCGGTCTAATGAAAAACTGTTTTTT. Its translation is CASSVDSGGRSNEKLFF.

The genes are TRBV6-2 or TRBV6-3 and TRBJ1-5; D not certain. Trimming took off 4 bases at V and 3 bases at J, with 10 bases between the two ends. The CDR3 contains 14 residues. The germline V gene encodes CDR1 MNHEY and CDR2 SVGEGT. CDR3: CASSLIQDNQPQHF. The CDR3 region has the DNA TGTGCCAGCAGTTTGATTCAGGACAATCAGCCCCAGCATTTT.